The source of this T cell receptor beta chain is a study of blood T cells in healthy people across ages. Study summary: For every two T cells, template switching captured about one barcoded beta molecule.

Primed by a sample-barcoded 5' primer and a J-beta primer mix, a second PCR proceeded for roughly 6 to 12 cycles. Via MiXCR, TCRdb re-called the 5' RACE reads, giving one row per CDR3 protein. This sample carries about 680,000 distinct CDR3 sequences, roughly 49% of them seen once, and the ten largest clones take 25% to 35%. Trimming pared 2 bases from V and 4 bases from J, leaving 9 bases between. Germline values: CDR1 ENHRY, CDR2 SYGVKD. The CDR3 sequence is 14 residues long. The J gene is TRBJ2-1, the V gene TRBV10-3; D is unclear. The sequenced material came from blood. The receptor was derived from a woman aged 60-75 years in good health. The CDR3 loop is CAISEGHPYNEQFF. In nucleotides, the CDR3 is TGTGCCATCAGTGAGGGGCACCCATACAATGAGCAGTTCTTC.